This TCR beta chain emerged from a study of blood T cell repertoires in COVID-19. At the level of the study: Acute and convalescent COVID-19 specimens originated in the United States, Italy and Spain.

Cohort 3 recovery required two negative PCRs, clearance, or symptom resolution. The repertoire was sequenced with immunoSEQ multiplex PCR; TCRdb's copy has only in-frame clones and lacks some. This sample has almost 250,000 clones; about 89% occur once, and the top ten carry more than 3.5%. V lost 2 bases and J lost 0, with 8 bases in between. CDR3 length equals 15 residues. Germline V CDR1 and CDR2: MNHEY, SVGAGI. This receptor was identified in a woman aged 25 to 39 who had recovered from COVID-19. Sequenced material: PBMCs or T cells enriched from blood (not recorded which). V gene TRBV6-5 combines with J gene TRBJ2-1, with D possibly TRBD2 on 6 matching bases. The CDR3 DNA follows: TGTGCCAGCAGTTACGGGGGGAGCTCCTACAATGAGCAGTTCTTC. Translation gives CASSYGGSSYNEQFF.